The rows below give T cell receptor beta chains drawn from one sample of a study of T cells in Graves' hyperthyroidism and ophthalmopathy. TCRdb ran MiXCR on the multiplex PCR reads and lists one entry per CDR3 protein. The sample lists 730,000 or so distinct CDR3 sequences; 15% to 20% were seen once. Sequenced sample: blood. All receptors come from a woman between 45 and 65 years old with Graves' hyperthyroidism that later progressed to Graves' ophthalmopathy. Both conserved end residues are part of each CDR3. A D gene is named only where the DNA matches it firmly. Rows give clone size only sometimes, using once, few, many, or a class for an expanded clone.

many TRBD1 TRBJ1-5 TRBV20-1 CSARTGYSNQPQHF TGCAGTGCTAGGACAGGGTATAGCAATCAGCCCCAGCATTTT
many . TRBJ1-2 TRBV11-2 CASSPGLPLCTF TGTGCCAGCAGCCCGGGACTGCCGCTGTGCACCTTC
few . TRBJ1-2 TRBV4-2 CASRRETGPNYGYTF TGTGCCAGCAGAAGGGAAACAGGGCCTAACTATGGCTACACCTTC
many . TRBJ1-5 TRBV11-2 CASSWGSGSQPQHF TGTGCCAGCAGCTGGGGGTCGGGGAGTCAGCCCCAGCATTTT
. . TRBJ2-3 TRBV20-1 CSARPKGGAATDTQYF TGCAGTGCTAGACCGAAGGGGGGGGCCGCCACAGATACGCAGTATTTT
. . TRBJ2-2 TRBV10-3 CAINVGTNTGELFF TGTGCCATCAACGTGGGGACCAACACCGGGGAGCTGTTTTTT
few . TRBJ1-1 TRBV7-6 CASSLKPGTEAFF TGTGCCAGCAGCTTGAAACCCGGGACAGAAGCTTTCTTT
few TRBD1 TRBJ1-6 TRBV7-3 CASSSLGQGSPLHF TGTGCCAGCAGCTCCCTCGGACAGGGTTCACCCCTCCACTTT
many . TRBJ1-2 TRBV2 CASSEAYGYTF TGTGCCAGCAGTGAAGCGTACGGCTACACCTTC
few . TRBJ2-5 TRBV20-1 CSARDSGGSGGETQYF TGCAGTGCTAGAGACTCCGGGGGTTCGGGTGGGGAGACCCAGTACTTC
many . TRBJ1-1 TRBV3-1 CASSQATVNTEAFF TGTGCCAGCAGCCAAGCGACAGTGAACACTGAAGCTTTCTTT
few . TRBJ1-3 TRBV7-9 CASSLATRFSGNTIYF TGTGCCAGCAGCTTAGCGACTAGATTCTCTGGAAACACCATATATTTT
. . TRBJ1-6 TRBV4-1 CASSQGSGLYNSPLHF TGCGCCAGCAGCCAAGGTTCGGGGTTGTATAATTCACCCCTCCACTTT
. TRBD1 TRBJ2-1 TRBV9 CASSVAVGTGYNEQFF TGTGCCAGCAGCGTTGCCGTCGGGACAGGCTACAATGAGCAGTTCTTC
few TRBD2 TRBJ2-5 TRBV6-1 CASSAAQLNPGTSANQYF TGTGCCAGCAGCGCAGCGCAACTAAATCCCGGGACTAGCGCGAACCAGTACTTC
few . TRBJ2-7 TRBV27 CASSLSWTPTYEQYF TGTGCCAGCAGTTTATCGTGGACCCCTACCTACGAGCAGTACTTC
few TRBD2 TRBJ2-7 TRBV20-1 CSAREGTSSSYEQYF TGCAGTGCTAGAGAGGGGACTAGCAGCTCCTACGAGCAGTACTTC
. . TRBJ2-2 TRBV2 CASRGRRPVGELFF TGTGCCAGCAGAGGACGGCGGCCGGTCGGGGAGCTGTTTTTT